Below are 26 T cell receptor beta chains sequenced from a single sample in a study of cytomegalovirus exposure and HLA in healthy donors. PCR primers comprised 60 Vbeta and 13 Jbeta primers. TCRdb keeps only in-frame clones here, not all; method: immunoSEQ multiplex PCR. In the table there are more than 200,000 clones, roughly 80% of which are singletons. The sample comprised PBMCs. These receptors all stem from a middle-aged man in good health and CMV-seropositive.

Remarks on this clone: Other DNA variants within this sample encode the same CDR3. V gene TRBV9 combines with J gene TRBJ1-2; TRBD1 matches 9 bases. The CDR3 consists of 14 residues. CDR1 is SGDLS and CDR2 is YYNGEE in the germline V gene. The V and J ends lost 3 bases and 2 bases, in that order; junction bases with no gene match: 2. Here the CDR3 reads CASSATGGNYGYTF. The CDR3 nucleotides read TGTGCCAGCAGCGCGACAGGGGGGAACTATGGCTACACCTTC.

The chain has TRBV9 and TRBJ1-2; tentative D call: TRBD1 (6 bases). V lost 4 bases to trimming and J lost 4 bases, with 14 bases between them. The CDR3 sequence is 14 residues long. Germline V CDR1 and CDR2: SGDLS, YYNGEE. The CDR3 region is CASSSRDTLYGYTF. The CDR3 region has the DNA TGTGCCAGCAGCTCCCGGGACACCCTCTATGGCTACACCTTC.

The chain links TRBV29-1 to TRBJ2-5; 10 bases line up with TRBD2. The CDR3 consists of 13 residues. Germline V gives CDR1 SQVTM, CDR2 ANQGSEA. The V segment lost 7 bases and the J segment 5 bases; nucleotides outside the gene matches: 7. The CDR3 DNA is TGCAGCGGCGGGACTAGCGCCTGGGAGACCCAGTACTTC. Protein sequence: CSGGTSAWETQYF.

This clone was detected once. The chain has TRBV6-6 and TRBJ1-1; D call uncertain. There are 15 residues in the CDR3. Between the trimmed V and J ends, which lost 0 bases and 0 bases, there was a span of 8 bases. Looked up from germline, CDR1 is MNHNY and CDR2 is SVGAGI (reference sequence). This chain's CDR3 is CASSYSKLLNTEAFF. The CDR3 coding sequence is TGTGCCAGCAGTTACTCGAAACTTCTGAACACTGAAGCTTTCTTT.

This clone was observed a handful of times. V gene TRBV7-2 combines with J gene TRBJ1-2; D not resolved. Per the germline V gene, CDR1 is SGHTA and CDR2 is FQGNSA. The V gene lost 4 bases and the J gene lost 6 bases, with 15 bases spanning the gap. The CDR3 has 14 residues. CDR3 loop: CASSSEYRRHGYTF. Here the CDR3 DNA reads TGTGCCAGCAGCTCCGAATATCGGAGGCATGGCTACACCTTC.

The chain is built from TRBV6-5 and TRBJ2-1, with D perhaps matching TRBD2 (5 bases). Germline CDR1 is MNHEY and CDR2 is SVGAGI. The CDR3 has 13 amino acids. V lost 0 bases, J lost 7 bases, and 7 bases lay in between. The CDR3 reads CASSYSEENEQFF. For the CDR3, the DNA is TGTGCCAGCAGTTACTCGGAGGAGAATGAGCAGTTCTTC.

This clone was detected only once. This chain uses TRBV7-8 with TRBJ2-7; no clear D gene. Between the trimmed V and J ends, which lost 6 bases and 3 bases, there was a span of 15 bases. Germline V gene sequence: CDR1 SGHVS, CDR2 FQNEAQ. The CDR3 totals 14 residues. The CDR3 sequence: CASSSPPEIYEQYV. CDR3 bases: TGTGCCAGCAGTTCACCTCCGGAGATCTACGAGCAGTACGTC.

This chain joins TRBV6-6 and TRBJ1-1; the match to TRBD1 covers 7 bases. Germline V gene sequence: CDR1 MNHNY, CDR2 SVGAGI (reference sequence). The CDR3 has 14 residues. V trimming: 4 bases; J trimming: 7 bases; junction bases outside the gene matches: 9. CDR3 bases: TGTGCCAGCAGTTCGCCCCGACAGGGCGGTGAAGCTTTCTTT. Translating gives CASSSPRQGGEAFF.

The CDR3 loop reads CASSRQGGTEAFF. The CDR3 DNA is TGTGCCAGTAGTAGGCAGGGGGGCACTGAAGCTTTCTTT. The rearrangement uses TRBV19 and TRBJ1-1; TRBD1 agrees at 7 bases. CDR1 LNHDA and CDR2 SQIVND come from the germline V gene (reference sequence). This CDR3 is 13 amino acids long. V shed 4 bases, J shed 4 bases, and the junction held 3 bases outside the gene matches. Together with reference TRBV19 and TRBJ1-1, the CDR3 gives the full variable domain: DGGITQSPKYLFRKEGQNVTLSCEQNLNHDAMYWYRQDPGQGLRLIYYSQIVNDFQKGDIAEGYSVSREKKESFPLTVTSAQKNPTAFYLCASSRQGGTEAFFGQGTRLTVV.

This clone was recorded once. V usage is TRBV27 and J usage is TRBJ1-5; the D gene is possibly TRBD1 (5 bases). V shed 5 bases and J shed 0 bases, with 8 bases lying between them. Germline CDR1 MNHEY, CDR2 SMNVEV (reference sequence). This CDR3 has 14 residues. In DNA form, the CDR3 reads TGTGCCAGCAGTCAAGGGGTTAGCAATCAGCCCCAGCATTTT. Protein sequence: CASSQGVSNQPQHF.

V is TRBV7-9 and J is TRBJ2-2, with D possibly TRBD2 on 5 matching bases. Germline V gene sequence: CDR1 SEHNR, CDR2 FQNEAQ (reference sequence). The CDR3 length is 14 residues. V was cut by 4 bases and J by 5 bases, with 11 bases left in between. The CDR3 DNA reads TGTGCCAGCAGCTCCGGGGTGGGGACCGGGGAGCTGTTTTTT. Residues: CASSSGVGTGELFF.

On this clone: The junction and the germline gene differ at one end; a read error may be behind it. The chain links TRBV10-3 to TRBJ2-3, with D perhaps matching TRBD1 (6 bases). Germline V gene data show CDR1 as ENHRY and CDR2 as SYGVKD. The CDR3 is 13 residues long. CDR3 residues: CAMSGQSTDTQYF. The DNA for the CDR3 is TGTGCCATGAGTGGACAGAGCACAGATACGCAGTATTTT.

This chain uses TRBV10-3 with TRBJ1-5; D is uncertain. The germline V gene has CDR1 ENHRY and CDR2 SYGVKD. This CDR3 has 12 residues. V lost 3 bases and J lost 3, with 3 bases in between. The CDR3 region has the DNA TGTGCCATCAGTGACTCCAATCAGCCCCAGCATTTT. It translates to CAISDSNQPQHF.

The CDR3 protein is CASSLQGGNQPQHF. In DNA, the CDR3 is TGTGCCAGCAGTTTGCAAGGGGGCAATCAGCCCCAGCATTTT. This chain links TRBV28 with TRBJ1-5, with D perhaps TRBD1 (5 bases). Trimming took 3 bases from V and 2 from J, leaving 8 bases between them. Germline V CDR1 and CDR2: MDHEN, SYDVKM. The CDR3 runs to 14 residues. Full variable domain (remainder filled in from reference TRBV28 and TRBJ1-5): DVKVTQSSRYLVKRTGEKVFLECVQDMDHENMFWYRQDPGLGLRLIYFSYDVKMKEKGDIPEGYSVSREKKERFSLILESASTNQTSMYLCASSLQGGNQPQHFGDGTRLSIL.

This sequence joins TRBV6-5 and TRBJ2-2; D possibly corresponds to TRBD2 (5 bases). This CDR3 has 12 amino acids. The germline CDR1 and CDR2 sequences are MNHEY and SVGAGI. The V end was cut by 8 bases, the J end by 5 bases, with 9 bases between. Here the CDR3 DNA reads TGTGCCAGCCGGGAAGGGACCGGGGAGCTGTTTTTT. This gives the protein CASREGTGELFF.

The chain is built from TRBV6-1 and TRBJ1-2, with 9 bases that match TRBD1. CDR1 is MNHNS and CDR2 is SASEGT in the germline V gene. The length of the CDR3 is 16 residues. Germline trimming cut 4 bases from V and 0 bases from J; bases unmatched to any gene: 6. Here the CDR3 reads CASSGTGAGANYGYTF. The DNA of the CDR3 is TGTGCCAGCAGTGGGACAGGGGCGGGAGCTAACTATGGCTACACCTTC.

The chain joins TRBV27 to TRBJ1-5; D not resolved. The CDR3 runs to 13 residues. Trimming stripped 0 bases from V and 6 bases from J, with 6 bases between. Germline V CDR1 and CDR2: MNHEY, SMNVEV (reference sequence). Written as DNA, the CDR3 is TGTGCCAGCAGTTTATCGCCCAGTCAGCCCCAGCATTTT. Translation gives CASSLSPSQPQHF.

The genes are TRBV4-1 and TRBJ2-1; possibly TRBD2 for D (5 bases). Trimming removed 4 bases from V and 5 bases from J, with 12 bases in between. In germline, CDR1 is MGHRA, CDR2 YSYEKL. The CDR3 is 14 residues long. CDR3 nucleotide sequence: TGCGCCAGCAGCCCGTTCACTAGTAACAATGAGCAGTTCTTC. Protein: CASSPFTSNNEQFF.

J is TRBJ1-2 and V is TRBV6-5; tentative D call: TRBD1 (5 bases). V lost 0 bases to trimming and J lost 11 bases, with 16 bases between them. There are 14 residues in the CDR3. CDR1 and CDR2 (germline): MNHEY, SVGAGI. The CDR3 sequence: CASSYSARAESYTF. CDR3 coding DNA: TGTGCCAGCAGTTACTCGGCCAGGGCCGAATCTTACACCTTC.

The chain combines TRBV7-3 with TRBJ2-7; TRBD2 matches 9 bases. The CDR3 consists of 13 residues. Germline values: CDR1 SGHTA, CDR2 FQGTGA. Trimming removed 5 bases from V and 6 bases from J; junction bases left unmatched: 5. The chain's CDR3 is CASSPSGISEQYF. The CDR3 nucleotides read TGTGCCAGCAGCCCTAGCGGGATCTCCGAGCAGTACTTC.

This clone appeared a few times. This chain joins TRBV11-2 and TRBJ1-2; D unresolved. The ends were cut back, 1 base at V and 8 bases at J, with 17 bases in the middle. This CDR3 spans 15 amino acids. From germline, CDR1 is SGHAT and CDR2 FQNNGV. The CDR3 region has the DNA TGTGCCAGCAGCTTAGTAACGGGGAATTTTTTCGGCTACACCTTC. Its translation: CASSLVTGNFFGYTF.

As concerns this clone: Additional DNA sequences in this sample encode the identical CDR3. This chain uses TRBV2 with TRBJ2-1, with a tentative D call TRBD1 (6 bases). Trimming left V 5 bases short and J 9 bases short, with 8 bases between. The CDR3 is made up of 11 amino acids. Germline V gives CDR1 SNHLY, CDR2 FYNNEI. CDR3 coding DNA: TGTGCCAGCAGTAACAGGGTTGAGCAGTTCTTC. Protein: CASSNRVEQFF. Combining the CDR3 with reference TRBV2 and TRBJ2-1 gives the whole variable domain EPEVTQTPSHQVTQMGQEVILRCVPISNHLYFYWYRQILGQKVEFLVSFYNNEISEKSEIFDDQFSVERPDGSNFTLKIRSTKLEDSAMYFCASSNRVEQFFGPGTRLTVL.

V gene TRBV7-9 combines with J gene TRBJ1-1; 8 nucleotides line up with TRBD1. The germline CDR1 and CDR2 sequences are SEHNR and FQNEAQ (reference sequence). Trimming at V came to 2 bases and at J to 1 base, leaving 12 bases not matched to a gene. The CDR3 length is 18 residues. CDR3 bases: TGTGCCAGCAGCTTACCGGCAGAACAGGGGGATAAGAACACTGAAGCTTTCTTT. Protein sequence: CASSLPAEQGDKNTEAFF.

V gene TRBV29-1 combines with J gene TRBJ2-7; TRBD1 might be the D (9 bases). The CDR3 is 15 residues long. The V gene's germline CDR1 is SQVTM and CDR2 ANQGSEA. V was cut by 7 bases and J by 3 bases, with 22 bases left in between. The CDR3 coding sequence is TGCAGCGGCCCCCGGGAGGGACAGGGAGACTACGAGCAGTACGTC. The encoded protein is CSGPREGQGDYEQYV.

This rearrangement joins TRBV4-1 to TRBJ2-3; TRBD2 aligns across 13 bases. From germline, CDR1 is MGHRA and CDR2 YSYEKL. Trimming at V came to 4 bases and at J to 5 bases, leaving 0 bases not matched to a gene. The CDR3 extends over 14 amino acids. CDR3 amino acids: CASSRLAGGDTQYF. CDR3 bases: TGCGCCAGCAGCCGACTAGCGGGAGGAGATACGCAGTATTTT.

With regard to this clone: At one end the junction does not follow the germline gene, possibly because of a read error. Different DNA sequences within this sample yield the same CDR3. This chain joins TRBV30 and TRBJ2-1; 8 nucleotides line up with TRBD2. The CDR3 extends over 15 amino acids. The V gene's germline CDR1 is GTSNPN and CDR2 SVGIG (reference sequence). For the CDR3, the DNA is TGTGCCTGGCTCCGGGGGGGAGGGGGATACAATGAACAGTTCTTC. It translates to CAWLRGGGGYNEQFF.